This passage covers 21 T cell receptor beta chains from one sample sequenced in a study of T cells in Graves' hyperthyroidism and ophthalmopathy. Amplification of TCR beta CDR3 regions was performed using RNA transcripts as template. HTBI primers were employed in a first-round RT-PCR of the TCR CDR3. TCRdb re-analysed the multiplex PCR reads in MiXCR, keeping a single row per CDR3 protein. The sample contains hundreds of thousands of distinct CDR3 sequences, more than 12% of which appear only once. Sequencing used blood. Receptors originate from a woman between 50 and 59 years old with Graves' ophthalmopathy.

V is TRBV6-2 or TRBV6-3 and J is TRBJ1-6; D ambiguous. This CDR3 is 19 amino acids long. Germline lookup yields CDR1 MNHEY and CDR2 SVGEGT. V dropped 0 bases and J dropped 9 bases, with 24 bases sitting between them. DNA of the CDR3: TGTGCCAGCAGTTACTCGCGGCAGGACGGTAACCCTCCATTTTCACCCCTCCACTTT. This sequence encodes CASSYSRQDGNPPFSPLHF.

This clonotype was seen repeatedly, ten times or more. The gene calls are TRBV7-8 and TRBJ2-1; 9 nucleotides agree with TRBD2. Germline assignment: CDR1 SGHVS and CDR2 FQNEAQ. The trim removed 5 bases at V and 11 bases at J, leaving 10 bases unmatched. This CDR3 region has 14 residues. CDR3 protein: CASSLNAGLAKQFF. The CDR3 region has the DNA TGTGCCAGCAGCCTCAATGCCGGACTAGCGAAGCAGTTCTTC. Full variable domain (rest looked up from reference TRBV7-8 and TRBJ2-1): GAGVSQSPRYKVAKRGQDVALRCDPISGHVSLFWYQQALGQGPEFLTYFQNEAQLDKSGLPSDRFFAERPEGSVSTLKIQRTQQEDSAVYLCASSLNAGLAKQFFGPGTRLTVL.

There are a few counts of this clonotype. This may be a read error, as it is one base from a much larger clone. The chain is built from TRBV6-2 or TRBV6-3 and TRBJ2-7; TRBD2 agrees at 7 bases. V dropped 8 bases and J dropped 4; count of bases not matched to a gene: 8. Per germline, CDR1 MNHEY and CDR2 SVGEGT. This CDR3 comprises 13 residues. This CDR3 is CASRPSGAYEQYF. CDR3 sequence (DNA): TGTGCCAGCCGTCCTAGCGGTGCATACGAGCAGTACTTC.

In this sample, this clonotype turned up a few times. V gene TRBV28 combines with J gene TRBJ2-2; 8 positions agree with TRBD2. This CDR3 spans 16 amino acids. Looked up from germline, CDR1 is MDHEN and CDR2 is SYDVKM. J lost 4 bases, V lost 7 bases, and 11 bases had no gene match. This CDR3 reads CASKGLDILFTGELFF. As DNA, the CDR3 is TGTGCCAGCAAGGGACTAGATATTTTGTTCACCGGGGAGCTGTTTTTT.

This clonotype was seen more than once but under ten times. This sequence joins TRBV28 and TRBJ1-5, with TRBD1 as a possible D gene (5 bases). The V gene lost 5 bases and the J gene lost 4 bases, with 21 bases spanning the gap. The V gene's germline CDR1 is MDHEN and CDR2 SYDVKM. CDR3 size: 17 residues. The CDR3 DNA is TGTGCCAGCAGTCCAACCCTCCTCCGGGGCCGAAATCAGCCCCAGCATTTT. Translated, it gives CASSPTLLRGRNQPQHF. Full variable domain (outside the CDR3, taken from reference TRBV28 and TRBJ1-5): DVKVTQSSRYLVKRTGEKVFLECVQDMDHENMFWYRQDPGLGLRLIYFSYDVKMKEKGDIPEGYSVSREKKERFSLILESASTNQTSMYLCASSPTLLRGRNQPQHFGDGTRLSIL.

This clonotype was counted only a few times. CDR3 nucleotide sequence: TGTGCCAGCTCACTTTCCGGGGCGAGCACCGGGGAGCTGTTTTTT. Protein sequence: CASSLSGASTGELFF. The V gene is TRBV18, the J gene TRBJ2-2, with D perhaps being TRBD1 or TRBD2 (5 bases each). The germline V gene encodes CDR1 KGHSH and CDR2 LQKENI. V was shortened by 4 bases and J by 4 bases, with 13 bases between the two germline ends. CDR3 length equals 15 residues. The full variable domain, its missing parts supplied by reference TRBV18 and TRBJ2-2, is NAGVMQNPRHLVRRRGQEARLRCSPMKGHSHVYWYRQLPEEGLKFMVYLQKENIIDESGMPKERFSAEFPKEGPSILRIQQVVRGDSAAYFCASSLSGASTGELFFGEGSRLTVL.

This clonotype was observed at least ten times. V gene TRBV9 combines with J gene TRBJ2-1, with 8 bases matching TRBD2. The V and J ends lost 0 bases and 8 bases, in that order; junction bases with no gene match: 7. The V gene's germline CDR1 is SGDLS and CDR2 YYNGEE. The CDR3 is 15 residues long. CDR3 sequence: CASSVVLTSVDEQFF. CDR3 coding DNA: TGTGCCAGCAGCGTAGTTTTGACTAGCGTCGATGAGCAGTTCTTC.

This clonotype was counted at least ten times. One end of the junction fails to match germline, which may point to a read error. The CDR3 reads CASSFGFGQYNEQFF. The CDR3 DNA follows: TGTGCTAGCAGCTTCGGGTTCGGACAATACAATGAGCAGTTCTTC. V is TRBV7-7 and J is TRBJ2-1, with a possible D match to TRBD1 (5 bases). Germline-derived CDR1 and CDR2 are SSHAT and FNYEAQ (reference sequence). The length of the CDR3 is 15 residues.

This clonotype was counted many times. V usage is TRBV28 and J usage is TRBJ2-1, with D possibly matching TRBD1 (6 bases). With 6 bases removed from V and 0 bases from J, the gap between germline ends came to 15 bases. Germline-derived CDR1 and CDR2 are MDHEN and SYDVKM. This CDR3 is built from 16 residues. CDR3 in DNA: TGTGCCAGCAGCCTACAGGGCTGGAGCTCCTACAATGAGCAGTTCTTC. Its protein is CASSLQGWSSYNEQFF. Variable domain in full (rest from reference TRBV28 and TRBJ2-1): DVKVTQSSRYLVKRTGEKVFLECVQDMDHENMFWYRQDPGLGLRLIYFSYDVKMKEKGDIPEGYSVSREKKERFSLILESASTNQTSMYLCASSLQGWSSYNEQFFGPGTRLTVL.

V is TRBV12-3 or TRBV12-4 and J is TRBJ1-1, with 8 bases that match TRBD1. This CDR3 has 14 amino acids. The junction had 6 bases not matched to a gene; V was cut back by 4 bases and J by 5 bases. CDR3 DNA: TGTGCCAGCAGTTGGGAACAGGGGGTGACTGAAGCTTTCTTT. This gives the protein CASSWEQGVTEAFF.

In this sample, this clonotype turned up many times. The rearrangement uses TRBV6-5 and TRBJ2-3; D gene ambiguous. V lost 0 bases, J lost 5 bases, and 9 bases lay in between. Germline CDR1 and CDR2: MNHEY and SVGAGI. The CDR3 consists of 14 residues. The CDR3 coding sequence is TGTGCCAGCAGTTACTCCCTTTTGGTAGATACGCAGTATTTT. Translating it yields CASSYSLLVDTQYF.

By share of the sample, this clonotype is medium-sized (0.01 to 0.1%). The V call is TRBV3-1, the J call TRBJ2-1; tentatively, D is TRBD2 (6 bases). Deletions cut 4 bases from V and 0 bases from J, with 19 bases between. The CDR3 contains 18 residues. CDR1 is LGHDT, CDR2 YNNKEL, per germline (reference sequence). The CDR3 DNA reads TGTGCCAGCAGCCCAGGTTCGGGGGAGGTGAGCTCCTACAATGAGCAGTTCTTC. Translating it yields CASSPGSGEVSSYNEQFF.

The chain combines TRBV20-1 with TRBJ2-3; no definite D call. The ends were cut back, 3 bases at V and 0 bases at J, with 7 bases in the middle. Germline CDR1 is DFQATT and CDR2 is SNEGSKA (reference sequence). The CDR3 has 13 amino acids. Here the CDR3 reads CSASWQSTDTQYF. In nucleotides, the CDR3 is TGCAGTGCTAGTTGGCAGAGCACAGATACGCAGTATTTT.

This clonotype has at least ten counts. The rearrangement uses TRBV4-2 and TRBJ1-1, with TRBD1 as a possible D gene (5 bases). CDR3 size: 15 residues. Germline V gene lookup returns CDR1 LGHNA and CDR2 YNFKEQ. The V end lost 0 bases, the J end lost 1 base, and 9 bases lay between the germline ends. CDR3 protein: CASSQDHQGNTEAFF. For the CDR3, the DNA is TGTGCCAGCAGCCAAGATCATCAGGGGAACACTGAAGCTTTCTTT.

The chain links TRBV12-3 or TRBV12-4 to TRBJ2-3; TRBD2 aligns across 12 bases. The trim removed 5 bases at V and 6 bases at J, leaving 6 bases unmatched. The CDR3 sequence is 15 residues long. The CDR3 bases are TGTGCCAGCAGTACTAGCGGGGGGTCCCGGGATACGCAGTATTTT. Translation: CASSTSGGSRDTQYF.

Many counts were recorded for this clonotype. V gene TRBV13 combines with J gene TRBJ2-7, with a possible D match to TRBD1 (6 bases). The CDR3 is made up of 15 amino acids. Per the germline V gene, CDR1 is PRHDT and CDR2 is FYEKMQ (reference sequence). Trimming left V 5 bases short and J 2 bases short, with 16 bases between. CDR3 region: CASSPGAQAAYEQYF. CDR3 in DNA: TGTGCCAGCAGCCCAGGGGCGCAGGCAGCCTACGAGCAGTACTTC.

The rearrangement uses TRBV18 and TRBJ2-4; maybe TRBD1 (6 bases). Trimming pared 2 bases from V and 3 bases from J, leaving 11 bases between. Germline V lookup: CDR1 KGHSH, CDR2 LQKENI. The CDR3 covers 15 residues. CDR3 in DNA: TGTGCCAGCTCACCAGTCCGGGACAACAAAAACATTCAGTACTTC. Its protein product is CASSPVRDNKNIQYF.

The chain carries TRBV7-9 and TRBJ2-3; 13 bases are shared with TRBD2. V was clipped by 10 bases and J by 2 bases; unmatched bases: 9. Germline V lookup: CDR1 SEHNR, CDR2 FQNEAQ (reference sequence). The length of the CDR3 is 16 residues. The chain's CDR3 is CATWEGLAGHTDTQYF. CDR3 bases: TGTGCCACCTGGGAGGGACTAGCGGGACACACAGATACGCAGTATTTT.

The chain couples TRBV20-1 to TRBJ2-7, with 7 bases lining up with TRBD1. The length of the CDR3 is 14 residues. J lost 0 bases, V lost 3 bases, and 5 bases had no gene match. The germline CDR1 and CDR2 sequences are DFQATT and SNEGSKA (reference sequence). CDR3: CSARSRDSSYEQYF. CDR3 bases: TGCAGTGCTAGGTCTCGGGACAGCTCCTACGAGCAGTACTTC.

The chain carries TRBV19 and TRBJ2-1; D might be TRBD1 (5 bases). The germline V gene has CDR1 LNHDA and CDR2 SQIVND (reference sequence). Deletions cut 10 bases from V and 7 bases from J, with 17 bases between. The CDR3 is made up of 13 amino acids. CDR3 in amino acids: CATSIRVWNEQFF. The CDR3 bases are TGTGCCACCTCGATCAGGGTTTGGAATGAGCAGTTCTTC.

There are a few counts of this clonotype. CDR3 sequence reads: CASALPILAGEYTGELFF. The CDR3 nucleotides read TGTGCCAGCGCTCTACCTATACTAGCGGGAGAGTACACCGGGGAGCTGTTTTTT. V usage is TRBV6-2 or TRBV6-3 and J usage is TRBJ2-2, with TRBD2 matching 11 bases. CDR3 length equals 18 residues. Per germline, CDR1 MNHEY and CDR2 SVGEGT. The V segment lost 8 bases and the J segment 3 bases; nucleotides outside the gene matches: 14.